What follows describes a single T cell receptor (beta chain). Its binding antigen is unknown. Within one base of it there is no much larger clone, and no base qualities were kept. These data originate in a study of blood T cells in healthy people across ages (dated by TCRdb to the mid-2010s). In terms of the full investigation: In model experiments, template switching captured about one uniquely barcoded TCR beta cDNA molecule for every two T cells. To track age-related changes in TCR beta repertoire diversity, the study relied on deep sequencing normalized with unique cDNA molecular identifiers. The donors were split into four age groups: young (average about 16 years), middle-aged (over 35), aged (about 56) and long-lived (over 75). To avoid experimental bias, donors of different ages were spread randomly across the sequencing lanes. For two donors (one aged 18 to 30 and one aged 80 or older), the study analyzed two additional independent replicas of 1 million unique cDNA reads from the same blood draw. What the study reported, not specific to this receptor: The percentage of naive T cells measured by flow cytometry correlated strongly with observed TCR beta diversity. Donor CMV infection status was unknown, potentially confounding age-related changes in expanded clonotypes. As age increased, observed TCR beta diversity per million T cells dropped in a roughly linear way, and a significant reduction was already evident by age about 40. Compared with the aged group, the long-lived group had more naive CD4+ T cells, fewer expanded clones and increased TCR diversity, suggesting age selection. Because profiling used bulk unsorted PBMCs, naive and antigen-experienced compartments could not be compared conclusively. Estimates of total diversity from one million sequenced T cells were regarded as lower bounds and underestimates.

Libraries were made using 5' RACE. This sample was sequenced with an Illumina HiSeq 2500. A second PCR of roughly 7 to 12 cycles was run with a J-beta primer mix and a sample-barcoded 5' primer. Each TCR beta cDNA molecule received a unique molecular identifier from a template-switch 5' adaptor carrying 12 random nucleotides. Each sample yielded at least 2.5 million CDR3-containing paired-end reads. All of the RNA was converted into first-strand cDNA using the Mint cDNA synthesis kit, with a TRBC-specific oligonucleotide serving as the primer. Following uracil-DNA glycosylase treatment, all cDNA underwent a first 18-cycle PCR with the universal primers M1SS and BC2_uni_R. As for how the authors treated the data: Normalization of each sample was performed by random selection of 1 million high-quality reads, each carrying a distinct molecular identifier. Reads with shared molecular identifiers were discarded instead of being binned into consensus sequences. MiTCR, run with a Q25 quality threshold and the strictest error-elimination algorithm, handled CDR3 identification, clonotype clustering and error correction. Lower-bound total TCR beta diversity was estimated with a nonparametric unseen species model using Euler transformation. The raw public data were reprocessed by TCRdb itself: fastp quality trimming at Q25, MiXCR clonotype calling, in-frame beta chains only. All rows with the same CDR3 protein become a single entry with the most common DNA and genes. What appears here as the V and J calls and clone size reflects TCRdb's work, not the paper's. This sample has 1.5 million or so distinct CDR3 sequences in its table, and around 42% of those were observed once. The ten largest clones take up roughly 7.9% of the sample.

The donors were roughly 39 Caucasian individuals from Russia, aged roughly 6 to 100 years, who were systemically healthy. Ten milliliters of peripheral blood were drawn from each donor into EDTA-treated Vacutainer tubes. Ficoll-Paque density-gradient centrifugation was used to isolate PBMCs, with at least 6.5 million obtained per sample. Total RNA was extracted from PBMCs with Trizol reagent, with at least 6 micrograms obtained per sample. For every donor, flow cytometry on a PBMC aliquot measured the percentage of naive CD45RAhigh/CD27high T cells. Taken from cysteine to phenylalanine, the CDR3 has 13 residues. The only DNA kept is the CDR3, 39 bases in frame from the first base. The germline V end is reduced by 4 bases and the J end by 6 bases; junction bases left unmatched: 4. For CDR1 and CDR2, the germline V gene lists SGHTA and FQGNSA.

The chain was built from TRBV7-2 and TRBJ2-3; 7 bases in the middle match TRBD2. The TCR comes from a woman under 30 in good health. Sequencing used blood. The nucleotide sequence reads TGTGCCAGCAGCTGGAGACTAGCTGATACGCAGTATTTT. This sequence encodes CASSWRLADTQYF.